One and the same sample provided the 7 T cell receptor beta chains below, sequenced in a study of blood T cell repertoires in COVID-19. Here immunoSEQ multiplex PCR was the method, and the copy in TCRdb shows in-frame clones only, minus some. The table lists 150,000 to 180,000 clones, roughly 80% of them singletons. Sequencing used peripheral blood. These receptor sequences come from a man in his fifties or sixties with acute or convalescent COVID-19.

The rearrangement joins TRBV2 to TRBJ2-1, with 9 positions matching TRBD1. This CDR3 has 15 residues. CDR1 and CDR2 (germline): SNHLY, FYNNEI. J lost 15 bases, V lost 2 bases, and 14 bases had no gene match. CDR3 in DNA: TGTGCCAGCAGTGAATTTCTTACCGGGGACAGGGTGTTGTTCTTC. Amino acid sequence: CASSEFLTGDRVLFF.

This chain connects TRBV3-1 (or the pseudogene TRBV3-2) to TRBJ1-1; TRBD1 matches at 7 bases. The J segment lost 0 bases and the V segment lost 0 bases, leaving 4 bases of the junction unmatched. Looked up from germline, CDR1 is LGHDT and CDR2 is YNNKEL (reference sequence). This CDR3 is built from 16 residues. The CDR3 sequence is CASSQDKGTVNTEAFF. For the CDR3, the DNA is TGTGCCAGCAGCCAAGATAAAGGGACAGTGAACACTGAAGCTTTCTTT.

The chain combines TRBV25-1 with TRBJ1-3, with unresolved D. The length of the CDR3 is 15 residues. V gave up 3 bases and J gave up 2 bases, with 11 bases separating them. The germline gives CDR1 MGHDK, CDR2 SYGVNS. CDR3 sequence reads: CASSDRSVTGNTIYF. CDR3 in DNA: TGTGCCAGCAGTGATCGGTCGGTCACTGGAAACACCATATATTTT.

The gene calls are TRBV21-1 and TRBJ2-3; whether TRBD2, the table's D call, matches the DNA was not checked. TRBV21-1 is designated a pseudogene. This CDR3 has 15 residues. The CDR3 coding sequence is TGTGCCAGGTTACCCGGGAGGGCTAGCACAGATACGCAGTATTTT. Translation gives CARLPGRASTDTQYF.

CDR3 sequence reads: CASSQAGLLQETQYF. In DNA, the CDR3 is TGTGCCAGCAGTCAAGCGGGACTACTTCAGGAGACCCAGTACTTC. The J gene is TRBJ2-5, the V gene TRBV6-2 or TRBV6-3; 7 bases match TRBD2. CDR3 length: 15 amino acids. Germline V gene sequence: CDR1 MNHEY, CDR2 SVGEGT. The V segment lost 5 bases and the J segment 5 bases; nucleotides outside the gene matches: 11.

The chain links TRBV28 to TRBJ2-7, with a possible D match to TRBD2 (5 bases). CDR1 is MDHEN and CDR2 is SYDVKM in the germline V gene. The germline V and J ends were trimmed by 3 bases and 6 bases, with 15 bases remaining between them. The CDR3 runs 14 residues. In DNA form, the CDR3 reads TGTGCCAGCAGTTTGTCATGGTCGGGAAGCGAGCAGTACTTC. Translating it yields CASSLSWSGSEQYF.

CDR3 residues: CASRKLGQQETQYF. CDR3 coding DNA: TGTGCCAGCAGAAAACTTGGGCAACAAGAGACCCAGTACTTC. The rearrangement links TRBV6-5 to TRBJ2-5; D is uncertain. From germline, CDR1 is MNHEY and CDR2 SVGAGI. This CDR3 has 14 amino acids. V gave up 6 bases and J gave up 2 bases, with 13 bases separating them.